This record covers a single T cell receptor (beta chain). This record belongs to a study of technical replicates of blood from several donors. There are 13 residues in the CDR3. The ends were cut back, 1 base at V and 9 bases at J, with 7 bases in the middle. Per germline, CDR1 SNHLY and CDR2 FYNNEI. The assay was immunoSEQ multiplex PCR, and TCRdb's table has in-frame clones only and misses some. The profile covers tens of thousands of clones, with about 96% appearing a single time and roughly 0.21% taken by the ten largest. The TCR originated in a human donor in good health. The rearrangement links TRBV2 to TRBJ2-6, with unresolved D. Input material: T cells isolated from PBMCs. This CDR3 is CASSEVSDNVLTF. The CDR3 nucleotides read TGTGCCAGCAGTGAAGTATCAGACAACGTCCTGACTTTC.